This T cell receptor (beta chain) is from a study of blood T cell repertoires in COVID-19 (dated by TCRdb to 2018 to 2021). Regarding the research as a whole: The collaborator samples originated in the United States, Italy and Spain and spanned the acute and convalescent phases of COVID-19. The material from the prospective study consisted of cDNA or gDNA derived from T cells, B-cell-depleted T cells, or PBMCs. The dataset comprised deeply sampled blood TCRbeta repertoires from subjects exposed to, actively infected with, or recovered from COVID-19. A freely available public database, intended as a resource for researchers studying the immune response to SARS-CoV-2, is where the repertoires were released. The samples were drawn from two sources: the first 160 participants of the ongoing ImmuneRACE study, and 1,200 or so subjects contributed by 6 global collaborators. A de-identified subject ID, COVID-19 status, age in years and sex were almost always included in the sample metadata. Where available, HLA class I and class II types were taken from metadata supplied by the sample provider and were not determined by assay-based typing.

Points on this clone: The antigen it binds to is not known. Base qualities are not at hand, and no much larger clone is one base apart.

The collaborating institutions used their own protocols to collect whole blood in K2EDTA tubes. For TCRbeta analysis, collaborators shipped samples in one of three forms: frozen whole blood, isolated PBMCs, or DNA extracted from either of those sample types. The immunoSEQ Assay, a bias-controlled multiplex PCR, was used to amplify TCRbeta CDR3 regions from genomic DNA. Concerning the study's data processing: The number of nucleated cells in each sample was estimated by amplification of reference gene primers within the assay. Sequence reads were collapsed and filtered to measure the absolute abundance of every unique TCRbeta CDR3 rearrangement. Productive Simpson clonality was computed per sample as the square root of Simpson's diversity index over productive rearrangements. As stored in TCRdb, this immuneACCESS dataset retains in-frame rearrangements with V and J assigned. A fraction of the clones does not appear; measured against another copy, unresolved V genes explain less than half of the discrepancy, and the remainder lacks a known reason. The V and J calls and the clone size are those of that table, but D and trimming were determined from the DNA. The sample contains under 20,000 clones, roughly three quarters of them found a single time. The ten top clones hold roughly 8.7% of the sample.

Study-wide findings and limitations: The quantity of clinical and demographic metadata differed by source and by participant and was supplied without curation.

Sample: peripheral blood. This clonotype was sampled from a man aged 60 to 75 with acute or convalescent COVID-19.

The CDR3 protein is CASSHDGLALGYTF. Here is the DNA: TGTGCCAGCAGCCATGATGGGTTAGCATTGGGCTACACCTTC. Here the chain combines TRBV7-9 and TRBJ1-2; no confident D gene assignment can be made. The CDR3 measures 14 amino acids from cysteine to phenylalanine. Just CDR3 DNA is preserved here, 42 bases in frame from base 1. V and J lose 5 bases and 8 bases, and a span of 18 bases separates them. In the germline V gene (reference sequence), CDR1 corresponds to SEHNR and CDR2 to FQNEAQ.